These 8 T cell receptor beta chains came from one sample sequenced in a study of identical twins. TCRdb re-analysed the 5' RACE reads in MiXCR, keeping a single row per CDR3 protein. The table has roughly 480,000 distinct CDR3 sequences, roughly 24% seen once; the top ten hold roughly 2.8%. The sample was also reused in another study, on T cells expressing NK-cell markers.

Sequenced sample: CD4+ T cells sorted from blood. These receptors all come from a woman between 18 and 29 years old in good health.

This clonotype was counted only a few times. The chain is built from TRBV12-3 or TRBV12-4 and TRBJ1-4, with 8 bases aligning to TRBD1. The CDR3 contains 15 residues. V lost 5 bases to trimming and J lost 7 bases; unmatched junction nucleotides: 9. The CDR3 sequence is CASSPSGQGGEKLFF. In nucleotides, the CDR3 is TGTGCCAGCAGTCCGTCTGGACAGGGTGGTGAAAAACTGTTTTTT.

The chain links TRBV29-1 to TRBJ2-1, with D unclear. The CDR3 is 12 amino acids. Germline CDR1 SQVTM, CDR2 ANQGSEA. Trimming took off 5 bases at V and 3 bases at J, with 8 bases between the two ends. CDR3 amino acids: CSVRADYNEQFF. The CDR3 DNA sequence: TGCAGCGTTCGTGCGGACTACAATGAGCAGTTCTTC.

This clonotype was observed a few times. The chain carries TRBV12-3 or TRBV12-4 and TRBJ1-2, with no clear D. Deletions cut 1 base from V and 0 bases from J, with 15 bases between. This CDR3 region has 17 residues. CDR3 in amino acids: CASSLGARRTSNYGYTF. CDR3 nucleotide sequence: TGTGCCAGCAGTTTAGGGGCCAGGAGAACCTCTAACTATGGCTACACCTTC.

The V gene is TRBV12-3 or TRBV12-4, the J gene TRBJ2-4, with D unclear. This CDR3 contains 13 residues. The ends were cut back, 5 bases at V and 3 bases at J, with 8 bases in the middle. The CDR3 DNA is TGTGCCAGCAGTCCAGCCGTCAAAAACATTCAGTACTTC. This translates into CASSPAVKNIQYF.

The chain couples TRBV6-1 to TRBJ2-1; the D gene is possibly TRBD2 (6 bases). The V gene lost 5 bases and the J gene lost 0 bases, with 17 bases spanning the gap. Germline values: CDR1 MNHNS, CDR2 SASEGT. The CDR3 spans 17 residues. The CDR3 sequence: CASSPEVAVVSYNEQFF. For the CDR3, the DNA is TGTGCCAGCAGTCCCGAGGTAGCGGTAGTCTCCTACAATGAGCAGTTCTTC.

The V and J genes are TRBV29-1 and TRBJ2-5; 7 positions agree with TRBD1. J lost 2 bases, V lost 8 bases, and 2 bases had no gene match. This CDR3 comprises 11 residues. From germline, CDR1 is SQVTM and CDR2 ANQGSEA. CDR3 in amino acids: CSMDRQETQYF. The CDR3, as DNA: TGCAGCATGGACAGGCAAGAGACCCAGTACTTC.

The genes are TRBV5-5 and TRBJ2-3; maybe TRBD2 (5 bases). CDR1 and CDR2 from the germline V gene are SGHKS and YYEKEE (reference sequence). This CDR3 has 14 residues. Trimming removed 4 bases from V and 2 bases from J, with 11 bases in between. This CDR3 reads CASSGGAATDTQYF. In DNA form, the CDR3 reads TGTGCCAGCAGCGGAGGTGCGGCCACAGATACGCAGTATTTT.

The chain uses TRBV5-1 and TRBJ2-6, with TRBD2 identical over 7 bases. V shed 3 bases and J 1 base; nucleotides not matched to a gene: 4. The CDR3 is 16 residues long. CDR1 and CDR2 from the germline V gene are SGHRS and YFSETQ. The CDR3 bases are TGCGCCAGCAGCTCCCCCGGGGGGTCTGGGGCCAACGTCCTGACTTTC. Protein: CASSSPGGSGANVLTF.